A single sample gave rise to the 24 T cell receptor delta chains below, sequenced in a study of gammadelta T cells in human blood. TCRdb reprocessed the RT-PCR reads through CATT. The sample shows 350 to 450 delta-chain clones, 30% to 40% of them seen only once. The specimen was non-Vgamma9Vdelta2 gamma-delta T cells from infant blood. All receptors come from a human donor.

This clone is large in the sample. The rearrangement joins TRDV1 to TRDJ1; 13 nucleotides agree with TRDD3. The CDR3 sequence is 22 residues long. The germline CDR1 and CDR2 sequences are TSWWSYY and QGS. V shed 0 bases, J shed 0 bases, and the junction held 16 bases outside the gene matches. This chain's CDR3 is CALGELDFSYWGIRAYTDKLIF. As DNA, the CDR3 is TGTGCTCTTGGGGAACTAGACTTTTCTTACTGGGGGATACGGGCGTACACCGATAAACTCATCTTT.

This clone was seen a few times. The genes are TRDV1 and TRDJ1; 13 bases are a match to TRDD3. CDR1 TSWWSYY and CDR2 QGS come from the germline V gene. Germline trimming cut 7 bases from V and 0 bases from J; bases unmatched to any gene: 14. The CDR3 consists of 19 residues. The CDR3 nucleotides read TGTGCTCTTGCGACGCCTCACTGGGGGATACGCGGATACACCGATAAACTCATCTTT. Amino acid sequence: CALATPHWGIRGYTDKLIF.

As for this clone: A read error is possible here, since a much larger clone lies one base away. V gene TRDV1 combines with J gene TRDJ1, with TRDD3 matching over 10 bases. This CDR3 has 26 residues. V was pared by 0 bases and J by 2 bases, with 33 bases of the junction left unmatched. Germline CDR1 and CDR2: TSWWSYY and QGS. CDR3 bases: TGTGCTCTTGGGGAACTCGCGTTAGCCTGCCTACCTTTCCACTGGGGGATCCGGGACCCTACCGATAAACTCATCTTT. Residues: CALGELALACLPFHWGIRDPTDKLIF.

In regard to this clone: A much bigger clone sits one base away, suggesting this may be a read error. V is TRDV3 and J is TRDJ1, with D possibly being TRDD2 (5 bases). CDR1 is TVYSNPD and CDR2 is GDNSRS in the germline V gene (reference sequence). Trimming pared 0 bases from V and 3 bases from J, leaving 32 bases between. The CDR3 totals 20 residues. CDR3 amino acids: CAFSSCRMPIWNGLPDKLIF. The CDR3, as DNA: TGTGCCTTTAGTTCCTGCCGTATGCCCATATGGAACGGGTTACCCGATAAACTCATCTTT. The variable domain in full, completed from reference TRDV3 and TRDJ1, reads CDKVTQSSPDQTVASGSEVVLLCTYDTVYSNPDLFWYRIRPDYSFQFVFYGDNSRSEGADFTQGRFSVKHILTQKAFHLVISPVRTEDSATYYCAFSSCRMPIWNGLPDKLIFGKGTRVTVEP.

The chain is built from TRDV1 and TRDJ1; D is perhaps TRDD3 (7 bases). CDR1 TSWWSYY and CDR2 QGS come from the germline V gene. Trimming took off 2 bases at V and 3 bases at J, with 34 bases between the two ends. This CDR3 region has 22 residues. CDR3 DNA: TGTGCTCTTGGGGAAGTATCCTACGATGAACTACTGGGGCCCTACGGGCCCGATAAACTCATCTTT. It translates to CALGEVSYDELLGPYGPDKLIF.

As regards this clone: This may be a read error: a much more frequent sequence differs by one nucleotide. Other DNA sequences in the same sample also yield this CDR3. The V call is TRDV1, the J call TRDJ1; 9 nucleotides match TRDD3. The J segment lost 0 bases and the V segment lost 3 bases, leaving 26 bases of the junction unmatched. Germline CDR1 and CDR2: TSWWSYY and QGS. The CDR3 has 23 residues. The CDR3: CALGEGDLPTGDTCPLYTDKLIF. For the CDR3, the DNA is TGTGCTCTTGGGGAGGGGGACCTGCCTACCGGGGATACGTGCCCTCTATACACCGATAAACTCATCTTT.

This clone showed up just a few times. V and J are TRDV1 and TRDJ1; 11 bases fit TRDD3. The CDR3 consists of 20 residues. Germline V gives CDR1 TSWWSYY, CDR2 QGS. J lost 3 bases, V lost 0 bases, and 15 bases had no gene match. DNA of the CDR3: TGTGCTCTTGGGGAACTACCCCTATTCCTACTGGGGGATAGATCCGATAAACTCATCTTT. Translated, it gives CALGELPLFLLGDRSDKLIF.

Notes on this clone: Other nucleotide sequences from this sample produce the same CDR3. V and J are TRDV1 and TRDJ1; TRDD3 aligns across 12 bases. V was pared by 5 bases and J by 1 base, with 26 bases of the junction left unmatched. The CDR3 has 23 amino acids. Looked up from germline, CDR1 is TSWWSYY and CDR2 is QGS. CDR3 residues: CALGSHPVAPYWGILRATDKLIF. CDR3 coding DNA: TGTGCTCTTGGGTCCCACCCGGTGGCACCATACTGGGGGATACTGAGGGCCACCGATAAACTCATCTTT.

Concerning this clone: This may be a read error: a much more frequent sequence differs by one nucleotide. V usage is TRDV1 and J usage is TRDJ1; D remains ambiguous. This CDR3 is 13 amino acids long. Trimming took 1 base from V and 2 from J, leaving 5 bases between them. Germline V gene data show CDR1 as TSWWSYY and CDR2 as QGS. The CDR3 here is CALGERWTDKLIF. The DNA for the CDR3 is TGTGCTCTTGGGGAACGCTGGACCGATAAACTCATCTTT.

This clone was counted a single time. This is likely an artifact of a read error, given a far larger clone one base away. The chain has TRDV1 and TRDJ4, with 10 bases lining up with TRDD3. Germline V gives CDR1 TSWWSYY, CDR2 QGS. There are 20 residues in the CDR3. Trimming took 4 bases from V and 0 from J; bases not matched to a gene: 20. The CDR3 sequence is CALGGVNWGILVFTARPLIF. The CDR3 region has the DNA TGTGCTCTTGGGGGAGTCAACTGGGGGATCTTAGTTTTTACCGCCAGACCCCTGATCTTT.

Turning to this clone: This may be a read error: a much more frequent sequence differs by one nucleotide. The gene calls are TRDV1 and TRDJ1, with 12 positions matching TRDD3. The CDR3 extends over 23 amino acids. Trimming cost V 5 bases and J 1 base; bases outside gene matches: 26. The germline gives CDR1 TSWWSYY, CDR2 QGS. Written as DNA, the CDR3 is TGTGCTCTTGGGTCCCCCCCGGTGGCCCAATACTGGGGGATACTGAGGGCCACCGATAAACTCATCTTT. This translates into CALGSPPVAQYWGILRATDKLIF.

Comment on this clone: A read error is possible here, since a much larger clone lies one base away. The J gene is TRDJ1, the V gene TRDV1; the D call may be TRDD2 or TRDD3 (5 bases each). The germline CDR1 and CDR2 sequences are TSWWSYY and QGS. The CDR3 spans 23 residues. V lost 3 bases to trimming and J lost 0 bases, with 35 bases between them. Here the CDR3 DNA reads TGTGCTCTTGGGGACTTAACTGTTTTCCTTTGGCTGGGTAAAGGACTTTACACCGATAAACTCATCTTT. It encodes CALGDLTVFLWLGKGLYTDKLIF.

Comments on this clone: A read error is possible here, since a much larger clone lies one base away. This CDR3 is also generated by other DNA sequences in the sample. The chain has TRDV1 and TRDJ1; 10 bases are a match to TRDD3. The CDR3 runs to 19 residues. Trimming removed 0 bases from V and 0 bases from J; junction bases left unmatched: 10. CDR1 TSWWSYY and CDR2 QGS come from the germline V gene. Here the CDR3 DNA reads TGTGCTCTTGGGGAACTGTCCCACTGGGGGATCCAATACACCGATAAACTCATCTTT. The encoded protein is CALGELSHWGIQYTDKLIF.

A note on this clone: This may come from a read error, since a much larger clone is one base off. This chain joins TRDV1 and TRDJ1; TRDD3 agrees at 10 bases. CDR3 length equals 23 residues. CDR1 is TSWWSYY and CDR2 is QGS in the germline V gene. The V gene end was trimmed by 3 bases and the J gene end by 0 bases; junction bases not matched to a gene: 25. In DNA form, the CDR3 reads TGTGCTCTTGGGGAGGAAGGTTCCTACTTACTGGGGGATTCCCTTTCGTACACCGATAAACTCATCTTT. Its protein product is CALGEEGSYLLGDSLSYTDKLIF.

In this sample, this clone turned up a few times. It is likely a read error: a sequence one base away is far more abundant. The sample contains more than one DNA sequence encoding this CDR3. The chain couples TRAV38-2/DV8 to TRDJ1, with TRDD3 matching 10 bases. Looked up from germline, CDR1 is TSESDYY and CDR2 is QEAYKQQN. The CDR3 has 22 residues. The ends lost 2 bases at V and 7 bases at J; junction bases unmatched: 29. The CDR3 loop reads CAYRRNPSTIQGDTGGLCKLIF. The CDR3 region has the DNA TGTGCTTATAGGAGAAACCCGTCCACAATTCAGGGGGATACGGGGGGGCTCTGTAAACTCATCTTT.

With regard to this clone: This may stem from a read error, because a much larger clone lies one nucleotide away. At the DNA level, this CDR3 is encoded by other sequences in the same sample as well. The chain joins TRDV1 to TRDJ1; 8 positions agree with TRDD3. The CDR3 is 20 residues long. CDR1 TSWWSYY and CDR2 QGS come from the germline V gene. V lost 2 bases and J lost 1; bases outside the gene matches: 18. The CDR3 bases are TGTGCTCTTGGGGAAGCATCATTTTACTGGGGGGTCCCCGTCACCGATAAACTCATCTTT. It encodes CALGEASFYWGVPVTDKLIF.

Details on this clone: A single base separates this from a much larger clone, so it may be a read error. The chain employs TRDV1 and TRDJ1; TRDD3 aligns across 10 bases. The germline gives CDR1 TSWWSYY, CDR2 QGS. The CDR3 runs 19 residues. Trimming at V came to 1 base and at J to 0 bases, leaving 11 bases not matched to a gene. The CDR3 spells CALGEHLYWGILNTDKLIF. For the CDR3, the DNA is TGTGCTCTTGGGGAACATCTTTACTGGGGGATTTTAAACACCGATAAACTCATCTTT.

Details on this clone: Since a far larger clone is one base different, this is likely a read error. The rearrangement uses TRDV2 and TRDJ1, with TRDD3 matching 13 bases. Germline lookup yields CDR1 GEAIGNYY and CDR2 EKD. This CDR3 region has 20 residues. The CDR3 DNA follows: TGTGCCGGTGACACCGAGTGGTACTGGGGGATACGTTTCAACACCGATAAACTCATCTTT. As protein: CAGDTEWYWGIRFNTDKLIF.

Comment on this clone: A far larger clone is one nucleotide away, so this likely arose from a read error. The chain links TRDV1 to TRDJ1; D is perhaps TRDD3 (7 bases). Germline V gene data show CDR1 as TSWWSYY and CDR2 as QGS. The CDR3 is made up of 19 amino acids. The CDR3 nucleotides are TGTGCTCTTGGGGAACTACTTCCTCTCTACTGGGGAGTTACCGATAACCTCATCTTT. Its protein product is CALGELLPLYWGVTDNLIF.

For this clone: A read error likely explains why the TCRdb protein, taken from a much larger clone, differs from this DNA's translation at residue 12; the protein shown is translated from the DNA. J is TRDJ1 and V is TRDV2; D not resolved. This CDR3 contains 14 residues. Germline values: CDR1 GEAIGNYY, CDR2 EKD. The CDR3 DNA is TGTGCCTGTGACACCGGAGGGCACACCGATAAACCCATCTTT. Its translation: CACDTGGHTDKPIF.

By proportion, this clone is large. This sequence joins TRDV1 and TRDJ1, with 8 bases identical to TRDD3. The length of the CDR3 is 26 residues. Germline CDR1 is TSWWSYY and CDR2 is QGS. After removal of 0 bases from V and 2 bases from J, the junction contained 35 bases not matched to a gene. CDR3 residues: CALGELSSDNPPYWGFPSWRTDKLIF. For the CDR3, the DNA is TGTGCTCTTGGGGAACTGAGTTCCGACAATCCCCCTTACTGGGGGTTCCCGTCCTGGAGGACCGATAAACTCATCTTT.

This clone rates as hyperexpanded. In the same sample, other DNA sequences code for this CDR3. V and J are TRAV38-2/DV8 and TRDJ1, with 10 bases lining up with TRDD3. V was clipped by 2 bases and J by 7 bases; unmatched bases: 29. Germline CDR1 reads TSESDYY; CDR2 reads QEAYKQQN. This CDR3 has 22 amino acids. Written as DNA, the CDR3 is TGTGCTTATAGGAGAAACCCTTCCACAATTCAGGGGGATACGGGGGGGCTCTGTAAACTCATCTTT. Translated: CAYRRNPSTIQGDTGGLCKLIF.

Notes on this clone: Just one base apart from a much larger clone, this may be a read error. The rearrangement links TRDV1 to TRDJ1; 13 bases map to TRDD3. The CDR3 runs 24 residues. The junction had 27 bases not matched to a gene; V was cut back by 3 bases and J by 2 bases. CDR1 and CDR2 from the germline V gene are TSWWSYY and QGS. The CDR3 reads CALGDWPSYVTDWGIRVRTDKLIF. CDR3 sequence (DNA): TGTGCTCTTGGGGACTGGCCTTCCTACGTCACGGACTGGGGGATACGCGTAAGGACCGATAAACTCATCTTT.

This clone is termed large. The chain employs TRDV1 and TRDJ1; TRDD3 matches 8 bases. In germline, CDR1 is TSWWSYY, CDR2 QGS. With V trimmed by 8 bases and J by 7 bases, 18 bases remained unmatched. This CDR3 region has 16 residues. CDR3 sequence: CALSKAYCTGGPKLIF. The CDR3 region has the DNA TGTGCTCTTTCTAAGGCCTACTGCACTGGGGGGCCTAAACTCATCTTT.